This TCR beta chain was recovered during a study of cytomegalovirus exposure and HLA in healthy donors. After removal of 7 bases from V and 1 base from J, the junction contained 5 bases not matched to a gene. The CDR3 loop spans 14 amino acids. Germline assignment: CDR1 LNHDA and CDR2 SQIVND (reference sequence). The PCR contained 60 Vbeta and 13 Jbeta primers. Here immunoSEQ multiplex PCR was the method, and the copy in TCRdb shows in-frame clones only, minus some. The listing records fewer than 110,000 clones. Notes on this clone: Its antigen is not known.

The study, taken as a whole, reports: What a later analysis showed was that several of the most significant clusters appeared linked to common viral pathogens.

The receptor was isolated from a man in his forties or fifties in good health and CMV-seronegative. The sample consisted of PBMCs. This chain joins TRBV19 and TRBJ2-7; the match to TRBD1 covers 9 bases. CDR3 region: CASNRQGVSYEQYF. In DNA, the CDR3 is TGTGCCAGTAACAGACAGGGGGTATCCTACGAGCAGTACTTC.